The entry below describes one T cell receptor (beta chain). Alongside a J-beta primer mix, a sample-barcoded 5' primer served in a second PCR lasting about 6 to 12 cycles. A 12-random-nucleotide template-switch adaptor tagged each cDNA molecule. TCRdb processed the 5' RACE reads anew with MiXCR; each CDR3 protein has one entry. The data contain roughly 800,000 distinct CDR3 sequences, roughly 25% of them seen just once; the ten biggest clones take up 9.4%. The data derive from a study of blood T cells in healthy people across ages. Germline CDR1 reads SGDLS; CDR2 reads YYNGEE. Between the trimmed V and J ends, which lost 4 bases and 5 bases, there was a span of 17 bases. The CDR3 contains 15 residues. This sample also belongs to another study, concerning T cells of mothers and their children.

The chain employs TRBV9 and TRBJ2-3; D could derive from TRBD1 or TRBD2 (5 bases each). The clonotype was recovered from a boy aged 5-17 years in good health. What was sequenced was blood. The CDR3 sequence is CASSPDQWGIDTQYF. In DNA, the CDR3 is TGTGCCAGCAGCCCAGACCAGTGGGGGATAGATACGCAGTATTTT.